This is a list of T cell receptor beta chains from one sample in a study of blood T cell repertoires in COVID-19. Method: immunoSEQ multiplex PCR; TCRdb's copy keeps in-frame clones and lacks some. Among a few hundred thousand clones listed, approximately 90% were seen once. Specimen: PBMCs or T cells enriched from blood (not recorded which). These receptors originate from a woman in her thirties or forties who had been exposed to COVID-19. The CDR3 runs from the conserved cysteine through the conserved F or W. D genes are given only for firm matches. Part of the rows lack a size; the others show once, few, many or a class for expanded clones.

>NA|TRBJ2-3|TRBD2|TRBV7-3
CASSLVGLAGVSTDTQYF
TGTGCCAGCAGCTTAGTGGGACTAGCGGGAGTAAGCACAGATACGCAGTATTTT
>NA|TRBJ1-3|TRBD1|TRBV5-1
CASSAGQGKAGNTIYF
TGCGCCAGCAGCGCCGGACAGGGGAAGGCTGGAAACACCATATATTTT
>NA|TRBJ1-5|NA|TRBV7-9
CASSLGTAGGSGQPQHF
TGTGCCAGCAGCTTAGGCACGGCAGGAGGATCGGGTCAGCCCCAGCATTTT
>NA|TRBJ2-2|NA|TRBV5-1
CASTKPRDFNTGELFF
TGCGCCAGCACCAAACCCCGGGACTTCAACACCGGGGAGCTGTTTTTT
>NA|TRBJ1-5|NA|TRBV2
CASGGVVGLNQPQHF
TGTGCCAGCGGCGGAGTGGTAGGTCTCAATCAGCCCCAGCATTTT
>NA|TRBJ2-7|TRBD2|TRBV6-2/TRBV6-3
CASSYEAGGPSYEQYF
TGTGCCAGCAGTTACGAAGCGGGAGGGCCCTCCTACGAGCAGTACTTC
>NA|TRBJ1-1|NA|TRBV12-5
CASGWALNTEAFF
TGTGCTAGTGGGTGGGCCCTAAACACTGAAGCTTTCTTT
>NA|TRBJ1-1|TRBD1|TRBV30
CAWVWDRGTEAFF
TGTGCCTGGGTATGGGACAGGGGAACTGAAGCTTTCTTT
>NA|TRBJ2-2|TRBD2|TRBV4-1
CASSQPRLANTGELFF
TGCGCCAGCAGCCAACCGAGACTAGCAAACACCGGGGAGCTGTTTTTT
>once|TRBJ1-1|NA|TRBV9
CASSVGWSGTEAFF
TGTGCCAGCAGCGTAGGATGGTCGGGCACTGAAGCTTTCTTT
>NA|TRBJ2-7|NA|TRBV5-1
CASSQSTGHYEQYF
TGCGCCAGCAGCCAATCGACAGGCCACTACGAGCAGTACTTC
>NA|TRBJ1-5|NA|TRBV27
CASSRSNQPQHF
TGTGCCAGCAGCCGGTCCAATCAGCCCCAGCATTTT
>NA|TRBJ1-4|NA|TRBV12-5
CASGLEMSGKLFF
TGTGCTAGTGGTTTAGAAATGTCGGGAAAACTGTTTTTT
>NA|TRBJ2-7|NA|TRBV5-1
CASSLTGAYEQYF
TGCGCCAGCAGCTTGACGGGGGCCTACGAGCAGTACTTC
>once|TRBJ1-5|NA|TRBV27
CATAQGSGNQPQHF
TGTGCCACCGCACAGGGTTCGGGCAATCAGCCCCAGCATTTT
>NA|TRBJ1-6|NA|TRBV7-7
CASSLDGGSPLHF
TGTGCTAGCAGCTTAGACGGGGGGTCACCCCTCCACTTT
>NA|TRBJ2-2|TRBD1|TRBV18
CASSWTGSGELFF
TGTGCCAGCTCGTGGACAGGGTCCGGGGAGCTGTTTTTT
>NA|TRBJ2-5|TRBD2|TRBV2
CASSQGGGGQETQYF
TGTGCCAGCAGTCAAGGCGGCGGGGGGCAAGAGACCCAGTACTTC
>NA|TRBJ1-6|NA|TRBV7-9
CASSLAGVSINSPLHF
TGTGCCAGCAGCTTAGCAGGGGTCTCAATTAATTCACCCCTCCACTTT
>NA|TRBJ1-2|TRBD1|TRBV27
CASSKGMDRVSGYTF
TGTGCCAGCAGTAAAGGAATGGACAGGGTTAGTGGCTACACCTTC
>NA|TRBJ1-1|TRBD1|TRBV6-5
CASTRGTGRTTEAFF
TGTGCCAGCACAAGAGGGACAGGTCGGACCACTGAAGCTTTCTTT
>NA|TRBJ2-1|NA|TRBV19
CASSIMTGATSEQFF
TGTGCCAGTAGTATAATGACAGGAGCGACTTCTGAGCAGTTCTTC
>NA|TRBJ1-2|TRBD1|TRBV7-9
CASTSTGFYGYTF
TGTGCCAGCACCTCGACAGGGTTCTATGGCTACACCTTC
>NA|TRBJ2-1|TRBD1|TRBV24-1
CATSDLAGGFYNEQFF
TGTGCCACCAGTGATTTGGCAGGGGGCTTCTACAATGAGCAGTTCTTC
>NA|TRBJ2-3|NA|TRBV18
CASSPRDFSTDTQYF
TGTGCCAGCTCACCCAGGGACTTTTCCACAGATACGCAGTATTTT
>NA|TRBJ2-5|NA|TRBV30
CAWTGGAKKETQYF
TGTGCCTGGACCGGCGGGGCCAAAAAAGAGACCCAGTACTTC
>NA|TRBJ1-2|TRBD1|TRBV5-1
CASRGETGDYGYTF
TGCGCCAGCAGGGGAGAGACAGGGGACTATGGCTACACCTTC
>NA|TRBJ1-2|NA|TRBV2
CASVARGGYTF
TGTGCCAGCGTCGCCAGGGGTGGCTACACCTTC
>NA|TRBJ1-2|TRBD1|TRBV11-2
CASSSGGGGYTF
TGTGCCAGCAGCTCAGGGGGCGGTGGCTACACCTTC
>NA|TRBJ1-6|NA|TRBV10-3
CAISDRGNSPLHF
TGTGCCATCAGTGACAGGGGAAATTCACCCCTCCACTTT
>NA|TRBJ2-1|TRBD2|TRBV5-1
CASSLGSGSAYNEQFF
TGCGCCAGCAGCTTGGGAAGCGGGAGCGCCTACAATGAGCAGTTCTTC
>NA|TRBJ1-2|TRBD1|TRBV6-1
CASSERQGPAGGGYTF
TGTGCCAGCAGTGAGAGACAGGGCCCCGCAGGGGGTGGCTACACCTTC
>NA|TRBJ2-1|TRBD2|TRBV7-6
CASSASSGDRNEQFF
TGTGCCAGCAGCGCCTCTAGCGGGGATAGAAATGAGCAGTTCTTC
>once|TRBJ1-2|TRBD1|TRBV7-6
CASSLASGGGYGYTF
TGTGCCAGCAGCTTAGCGTCAGGGGGAGGCTATGGCTACACCTTC
>NA|TRBJ1-6|NA|TRBV5-8
CASSLGGLRHSPLHF
TGTGCCAGCAGCTTGGGGGGGCTTCGGCATTCACCCCTCCACTTT
>NA|TRBJ1-1|TRBD1|TRBV6-5
CASSYKGAGTEAFF
TGTGCCAGCAGTTATAAGGGGGCCGGGACTGAAGCTTTCTTT
>once|TRBJ2-7|TRBD1|TRBV18
CASSPPGQGTYEQYF
TGTGCCAGCTCACCACCGGGACAGGGGACATACGAGCAGTACTTC
>NA|TRBJ1-2|NA|TRBV30
CAWSSQGRNYGYTF
TGTGCCTGGAGTTCCCAGGGGCGGAACTATGGCTACACCTTC
>NA|TRBJ1-5|NA|TRBV30
CAWRGAGGNQPQHF
TGTGCCTGGAGAGGGGCAGGGGGCAATCAGCCCCAGCATTTT
>NA|TRBJ1-2|TRBD1|TRBV7-3
CASSPASRGPSYGYTF
TGTGCCAGCAGCCCAGCAAGCAGGGGGCCGAGCTATGGCTACACCTTC
>NA|TRBJ2-5|TRBD2|TRBV3-1/TRBV3-2
CASSARLAGGQETQYF
TGTGCCAGCAGCGCCAGACTAGCGGGAGGGCAAGAGACCCAGTACTTC
>NA|TRBJ2-2|NA|TRBV21-1
CASSKALLGGDNTGELFF
TGTGCCAGCAGCAAAGCGCTTTTAGGGGGGGACAACACCGGGGAGCTGTTTTTT
>NA|TRBJ1-2|NA|TRBV12-3/TRBV12-4
CASSLMARYGYTF
TGTGCCAGCAGTTTAATGGCCCGCTATGGCTACACCTTC
>NA|TRBJ1-2|NA|TRBV29-1
CSASQAHYGYTF
TGCAGCGCATCACAGGCCCACTATGGCTACACCTTC
>NA|TRBJ2-1|NA|TRBV6-2/TRBV6-3
CASRYGTTSNEQFF
TGTGCCAGCAGGTACGGGACAACCTCCAATGAGCAGTTCTTC
>once|TRBJ1-1|NA|TRBV27
CASSPLSGNTEAFF
TGTGCCAGCAGTCCCTTGTCGGGGAACACTGAAGCTTTCTTT
>NA|TRBJ1-3|NA|TRBV7-3
CASSSTGSGNTIYF
TGTGCCAGCAGCTCCACGGGCTCTGGAAACACCATATATTTT
>NA|TRBJ2-5|NA|TRBV7-9
CASRRTSGETQYF
TGTGCCAGCAGAAGGACATCGGGAGAGACCCAGTACTTC
>NA|TRBJ2-7|NA|TRBV18
CASSPGLEREQYF
TGTGCCAGCTCACCCGGTCTGGAGCGCGAGCAGTACTTC
>NA|TRBJ1-2|NA|TRBV7-2
CASSLLAGGGYGYTF
TGTGCCAGCAGCTTATTGGCGGGGGGCGGCTATGGCTACACCTTC
>NA|TRBJ1-4|NA|TRBV19
CASSSRDKAEKLFF
TGTGCCAGTAGTAGCCGGGACAAGGCTGAAAAACTGTTTTTT
>NA|TRBJ1-2|TRBD1|TRBV13
CASSSPGQGNYGYTF
TGTGCCAGCAGCTCGCCGGGACAGGGTAACTATGGCTACACCTTC
>NA|TRBJ2-3|TRBD1|TRBV9
CASSVAQGVSTDTQYF
TGTGCCAGCAGCGTAGCTCAGGGGGTGAGCACAGATACGCAGTATTTT
>few|TRBJ1-1|NA|TRBV3-1/TRBV3-2
CASSQDRGAGAFF
TGTGCCAGCAGCCAAGATCGGGGGGCCGGAGCTTTCTTT
>NA|TRBJ1-2|TRBD1|TRBV7-8
CASSRDRADGYTF
TGTGCCAGCAGCCGGGACAGGGCGGATGGCTACACCTTC